The next 8 T cell receptor beta chains were all read from a single sample in a study of shared clonotypes between healthy human individuals. Generated by immunoSEQ multiplex PCR, the TCRdb table keeps only in-frame clones and is missing some. The data show more than 1,200,000 clones, 97% to 99% seen once. Sample: naive CD4+ T cells sorted from blood. Subset specified: CD45RA+ positively selected. The receptors shown here come from a man aged 30 to 39 in good health.

This chain uses TRBV7-2 with TRBJ2-7; D unresolved. Between the trimmed V and J ends, which lost 1 base and 6 bases, there was a span of 16 bases. Germline V gene sequence: CDR1 SGHTA, CDR2 FQGNSA. The CDR3 has 15 amino acids. The CDR3 spells CASSLGPGRSVEQYF. CDR3 DNA sequence: TGTGCCAGCAGCTTAGGCCCCGGACGATCGGTCGAGCAGTACTTC.

The V gene is TRBV18, the J gene TRBJ1-5, with TRBD1 as a possible D gene (6 bases). Trimming stripped 5 bases from V and 2 bases from J, with 25 bases between. The CDR3 runs to 19 residues. Looked up from germline, CDR1 is KGHSH and CDR2 is LQKENI. CDR3 region: CASSSRTIAQGPRNQPQHF. For the CDR3, the DNA is TGTGCCAGCTCATCCCGGACCATAGCACAGGGACCTCGCAATCAGCCCCAGCATTTT.

The rearrangement uses TRBV7-2 and TRBJ2-5; no clear D gene. This CDR3 is built from 11 residues. Germline-derived CDR1 and CDR2 are SGHTA and FQGNSA. V was shortened by 7 bases and J by 5 bases, with 8 bases between the two germline ends. The CDR3 spells CASNRGETQYF. The CDR3 bases are TGTGCCAGCAATCGTGGGGAGACCCAGTACTTC.

There are a few counts of this clone. Additional DNA sequences in this sample encode the identical CDR3. The rearrangement joins TRBV10-2 to TRBJ2-7; D uncertain. This CDR3 contains 11 residues. Deletions cut 6 bases from V and 1 base from J, with 4 bases between. The germline V gene encodes CDR1 WSHSY and CDR2 SAAADI. CDR3 residues: CASRGSYEQYF. The DNA for the CDR3 is TGCGCCAGCAGGGGGTCCTACGAGCAGTACTTC.

There are a few counts of this clone. Other DNA sequences from this sample encode an identical CDR3 as well. The chain couples TRBV9 to TRBJ2-2; maybe TRBD1 (6 bases). CDR1 and CDR2 from the germline V gene are SGDLS and YYNGEE. The CDR3 spans 14 residues. V lost 4 bases, J lost 1 base, and 8 bases lay in between. CDR3 sequence reads: CASSQTGNTGELFF. In DNA form, the CDR3 reads TGTGCCAGCAGCCAGACAGGGAACACCGGGGAGCTGTTTTTT.

This clone was counted once. J is TRBJ2-1 and V is TRBV11-2; the match to TRBD2 covers 8 bases. This CDR3 contains 19 residues. The V gene end was trimmed by 5 bases and the J gene end by 0 bases; junction bases not matched to a gene: 15. In germline, CDR1 is SGHAT, CDR2 FQNNGV. CDR3 coding DNA: TGTGCCAGCAGCGAGACCTCCCCGGGACTAGGGAGCTCCTACAATGAGCAGTTCTTC. This encodes CASSETSPGLGSSYNEQFF.

The chain uses TRBV23-1 and TRBJ2-5; 9 bases map to TRBD1. TRBV23-1 is an ORF; its function is uncertain. The V and J ends lost 1 base and 1 base, in that order; junction bases with no gene match: 13. The CDR3 is 19 residues long. The DNA for the CDR3 is TGCGCCAGCAGTCAATGGAGTCTCCGGACAGGGGAATTCCAAGAGACCCAGTACTTC. Amino acids: CASSQWSLRTGEFQETQYF.

This chain joins TRBV10-3 and TRBJ2-3; the match to TRBD2 covers 8 bases. Germline V lookup: CDR1 ENHRY, CDR2 SYGVKD. V trimming: 8 bases; J trimming: 4 bases; junction bases outside the gene matches: 5. CDR3 length equals 13 residues. The CDR3 DNA sequence: TGTGCCATCGGACGGGAGGGCCCAGATACGCAGTATTTT. It is translated as CAIGREGPDTQYF.